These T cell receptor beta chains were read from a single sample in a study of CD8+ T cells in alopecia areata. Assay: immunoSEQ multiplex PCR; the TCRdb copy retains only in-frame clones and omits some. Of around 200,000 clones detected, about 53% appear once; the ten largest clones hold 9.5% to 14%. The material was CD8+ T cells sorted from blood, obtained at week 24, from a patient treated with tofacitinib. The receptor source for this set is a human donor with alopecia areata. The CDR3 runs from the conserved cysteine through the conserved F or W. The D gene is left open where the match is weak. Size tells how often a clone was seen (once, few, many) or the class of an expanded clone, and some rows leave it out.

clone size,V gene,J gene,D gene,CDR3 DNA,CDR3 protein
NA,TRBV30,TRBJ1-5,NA,TGTGCCTGGAGTGTGGAGGATTTGGAGCCCCAGCATTTT,CAWSVEDLEPQHF
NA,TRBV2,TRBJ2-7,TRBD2,TGTGCCAGCAGTGAGAGTGGTCTAGCGGGGGACGAGCAGTACTTC,CASSESGLAGDEQYF
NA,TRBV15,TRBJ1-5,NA,TGTGCCACCAATGCGGTGCCGGGAAATCAGCCCCAGCATTTT,CATNAVPGNQPQHF
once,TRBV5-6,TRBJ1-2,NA,TGTGCCAGCAGCTTGGGGCAGCCGGTAGTGTATGGCTACACCTTC,CASSLGQPVVYGYTF
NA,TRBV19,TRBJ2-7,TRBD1,TGTGCCAGTAGTCAGGGACAGGGAGGCTACGAGCAGTACTTC,CASSQGQGGYEQYF
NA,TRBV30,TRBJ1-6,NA,TGTGCCTGGAGTCCAGGAGATAATTCACCCCTCCACTTT,CAWSPGDNSPLHF
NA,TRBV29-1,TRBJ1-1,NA,TGCAGCGTTGAAGTCAGTAACACTGAAGCTTTCTTT,CSVEVSNTEAFF
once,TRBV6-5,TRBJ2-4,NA,TGTGCCAGCAGTTTGGGCGGTCCGAAAAACATTCAGTACTTC,CASSLGGPKNIQYF
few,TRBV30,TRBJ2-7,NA,TGTGCCTGGAGTGTAAACTACGAGCAGTACTTC,CAWSVNYEQYF
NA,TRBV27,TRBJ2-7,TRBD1,TGTGCCAGCACTAATTCCGGGACAGTTTATGAGCAGTACTTC,CASTNSGTVYEQYF
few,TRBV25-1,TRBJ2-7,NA,TGTGCCAGCAGTGAATCCTACGAGCAGTACTTC,CASSESYEQYF
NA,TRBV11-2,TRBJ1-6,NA,TGTGCCAGCAGCCTCCAGTCGGGTTCACCCCTCCACTTT,CASSLQSGSPLHF
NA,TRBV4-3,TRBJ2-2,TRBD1,TGCGCCAGCAGCCAAGACAGGGGGCGCGACACCGGGGAGCTGTTTTTT,CASSQDRGRDTGELFF
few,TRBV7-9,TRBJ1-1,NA,TGTGCCAGCAGCACAGGGAACACTGAAGCTTTCTTT,CASSTGNTEAFF
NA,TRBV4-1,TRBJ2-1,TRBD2,TGCGCCAGCAGTCATAGCGGGGGGTACAATGAGCAGTTCTTC,CASSHSGGYNEQFF
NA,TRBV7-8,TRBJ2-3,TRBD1,TGTGCCAGCAGCGCCCGCGGGACAGGGGGTACAGATACGCAGTATTTT,CASSARGTGGTDTQYF
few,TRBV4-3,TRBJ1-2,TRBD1,TGCGCCAGCAGCCAAGACCCGGAACAGGGGGCTGATGGCTACACCTTC,CASSQDPEQGADGYTF
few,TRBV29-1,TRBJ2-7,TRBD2,TGCAGCGTGATCCTAGCGGGGGCCCAAATATACGAGCAGTACTTC,CSVILAGAQIYEQYF
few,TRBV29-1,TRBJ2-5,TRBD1,TGCAGCGTTGAGTCAGGGGGCATGGAGACCCAGTACTTC,CSVESGGMETQYF
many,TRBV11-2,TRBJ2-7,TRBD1,TGTGCCAGCAGCCACGCACCGGGACAGGGGTGGTACGAGCAGTACTTC,CASSHAPGQGWYEQYF
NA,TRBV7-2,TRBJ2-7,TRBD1,TGTGCCAGCAGCGCAGGCGTGACAGGGGTAGGGTACGAGCAGTACTTC,CASSAGVTGVGYEQYF
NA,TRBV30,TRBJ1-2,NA,TGTGCCTGGAGTGTACAAGGGGGGATCTATGGCTACACCTTC,CAWSVQGGIYGYTF
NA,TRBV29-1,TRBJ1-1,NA,TGCAGCGTTGAACGACTTGGGAACACTGAAGCTTTCTTT,CSVERLGNTEAFF
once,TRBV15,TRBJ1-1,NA,TGTGCCACCAGCACCTATCCGCTGGAGATGCCTGAAGCTTTCTTT,CATSTYPLEMPEAFF
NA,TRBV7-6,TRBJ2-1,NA,TGTGCCAGCAGCTTGGGTTTCTCCTACAATGAGCAGTTCTTC,CASSLGFSYNEQFF
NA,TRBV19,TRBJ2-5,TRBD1,TGTGCCAGTAGTACGCCGGACAGGGGTTCCCAAGAGACCCAGTACTTC,CASSTPDRGSQETQYF
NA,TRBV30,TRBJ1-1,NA,TGTGCCTGGAGTGTAATCCCCTCTGAAGCTTTCTTT,CAWSVIPSEAFF
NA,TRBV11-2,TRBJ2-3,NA,TGTGCCAGCAGCAACGCCCTGGATACGCAGTATTTT,CASSNALDTQYF
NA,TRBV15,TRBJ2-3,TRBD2,TGTGCCACCAGCAGCACTCTAGCGGGGGACACAGATACGCAGTATTTT,CATSSTLAGDTDTQYF
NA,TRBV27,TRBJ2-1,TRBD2,TGTGCCAGCAGTGGCGGGGGGGCGTATGAGCAGTTCTTC,CASSGGGAYEQFF
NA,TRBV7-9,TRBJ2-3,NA,TGTGCCCAGGGGCCCGGCACAGATACGCAGTATTTT,CAQGPGTDTQYF
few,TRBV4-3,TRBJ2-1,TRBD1,TGCGCCAGCAGCCAAGACTCCGGGACAGCGCAATTGGGTGAGCAGTTCTTC,CASSQDSGTAQLGEQFF
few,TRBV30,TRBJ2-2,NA,TGTGCCTGGAGACAGGGGAACACCGGGGAGCTGTTTTTT,CAWRQGNTGELFF
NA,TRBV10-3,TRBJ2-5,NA,TGTGCCACTAAGGACCAGGATGAGACCCAGTACTTC,CATKDQDETQYF
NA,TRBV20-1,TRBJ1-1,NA,TGCAGTGCCAGGAACACTGAAGCTTTCTTT,CSARNTEAFF
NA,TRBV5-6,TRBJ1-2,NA,TGTGCCAGCAGCACCGGGGGGATGGATGGCTACACCTTC,CASSTGGMDGYTF
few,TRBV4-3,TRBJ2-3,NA,TGCGCCAGCAGCCCGACTAGTACAGATACGCAGTATTTT,CASSPTSTDTQYF
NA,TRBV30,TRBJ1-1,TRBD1,TGTGCCTGGAGGGGACAGGGGTACACTGAAGCTTTCTTT,CAWRGQGYTEAFF
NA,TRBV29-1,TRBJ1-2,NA,TGCAGCGTTGTAGCCGGGGTCGATGAGGGCTACACCTTC,CSVVAGVDEGYTF
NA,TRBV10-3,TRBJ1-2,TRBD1,TGTGCCATCAGTGAGTCGATTGCGGGACAGGGCTTAAACTATGGCTACACCTTC,CAISESIAGQGLNYGYTF
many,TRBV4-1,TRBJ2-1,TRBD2,TGCGCCAGCAGCCAAGAGGGACTAGCTAAATATGAGCAGTTCTTC,CASSQEGLAKYEQFF
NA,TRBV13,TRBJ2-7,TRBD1,TGTGCCAGCAGCTCCCCCACCTCGGACAGGGTTGACGAGCAGTACTTC,CASSSPTSDRVDEQYF
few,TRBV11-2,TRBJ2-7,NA,TGTGCCAGCCGCTCGGGCGAGCAGTACTTC,CASRSGEQYF
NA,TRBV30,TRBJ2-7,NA,TGTGCCTTGGGGAATTACAGGGACTCCTACGAGCAGTACTTC,CALGNYRDSYEQYF
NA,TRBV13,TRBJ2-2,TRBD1,TGTGCCAGCAGCTTGGGAACAGGGGCCGGGGAGCTGTTTTTT,CASSLGTGAGELFF
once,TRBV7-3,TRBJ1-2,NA,TGTGCCAGCAGCCCCGGAGGGAGCAACTATGGCTACACCTTC,CASSPGGSNYGYTF
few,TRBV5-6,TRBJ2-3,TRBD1,TGTGCCAGCAGCCTGTCGTGGACCAGGGGGCAAGGCACAGATACGCAGTATTTT,CASSLSWTRGQGTDTQYF
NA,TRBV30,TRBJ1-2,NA,TGTGCCTGGAGTCCCCAGAATAACTATGGCTACACCTTC,CAWSPQNNYGYTF
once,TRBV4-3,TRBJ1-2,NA,TGCGCCAGCAGCCAAGATACCGAAGACTATGGCTACACCTTC,CASSQDTEDYGYTF
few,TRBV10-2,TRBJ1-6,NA,TGCGCCAGCAGTGAGTGGACAGAGAATTCACCCCTCCACTTT,CASSEWTENSPLHF
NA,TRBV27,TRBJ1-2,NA,TGTGCCAGCAGCTTTACAGGGAACTATGGCTACACCTTC,CASSFTGNYGYTF
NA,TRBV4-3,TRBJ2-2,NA,TGCGCCAGCAGCCCCGGGGGCCTCACCGGGGAGCTGTTTTTT,CASSPGGLTGELFF
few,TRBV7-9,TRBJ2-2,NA,TGTGCCAGCAGCTTAGCGCTCGGCGAGACCGGGGAGCTGTTTTTT,CASSLALGETGELFF
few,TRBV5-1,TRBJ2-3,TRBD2,TGCGCCAGCGGACTAGCGGGGGGCACAGATACGCAGTATTTT,CASGLAGGTDTQYF
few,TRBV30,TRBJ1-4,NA,TGTGCCTGGAGTGTTAGTGCCGGGGAAGAAAAACTGTTTTTT,CAWSVSAGEEKLFF
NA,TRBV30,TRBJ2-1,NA,TGTGCCTGGAGTGTAAGCAATGAGCAGTTCTTC,CAWSVSNEQFF
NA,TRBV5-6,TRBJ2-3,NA,TGTGCCAGCAGTTTCCAGGGAAATGCAGATACGCAGTATTTT,CASSFQGNADTQYF
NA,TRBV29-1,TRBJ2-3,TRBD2,TGCAGCGTTCTAGATCGACTAGCGGGGGGGCCTCCAGATACGCAGTATTTT,CSVLDRLAGGPPDTQYF
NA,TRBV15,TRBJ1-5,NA,TGTGCCACCAGCAGAGACGTCGGCCAGCCCCAGCATTTT,CATSRDVGQPQHF
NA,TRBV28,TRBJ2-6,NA,TGTGCCAGCAGCCCCGGGAGGGCCAACGTCCTGACTTTC,CASSPGRANVLTF